This T cell receptor (beta chain) comes out of a study of yellow fever vaccine responses in identical twins. The CDR3 consists of 16 residues. CDR1 is SGHTA, CDR2 FQGTGA, per germline. V lost 3 bases to trimming and J lost 6 bases; unmatched junction nucleotides: 5. TCRdb re-analysed the RT-PCR reads in MiXCR, keeping a single row per CDR3 protein. The sample holds a few thousand distinct CDR3 sequences, approximately 71% seen once. The J gene is TRBJ2-2, the V gene TRBV7-3; 12 bases are shared with TRBD1. This receptor was obtained from a woman under 30 who received the yellow fever vaccine. This material consisted of T cells from blood (PBMCs), unsorted or a sorted subset (not recorded which), taken before or after yellow fever vaccination (not recorded which). The CDR3 reads CASSFRDRGPPGELFF. The CDR3 DNA sequence: TGTGCCAGCAGCTTTCGGGACAGGGGGCCCCCCGGGGAGCTGTTTTTT.